This TCR beta chain stems from a study of blood T cell repertoires in COVID-19. Study-wide background: Both acute and convalescent COVID-19 samples were obtained from the United States, Italy and Spain.

V gave up 3 bases and J gave up 5 bases; unmatched junction bases: 5. The CDR3 covers 15 residues. Germline CDR1 is SGHNT and CDR2 is YYREEE (reference sequence). Authors' processing steps: Reference gene primer amplification gave estimated nucleated cell counts. Assay: immunoSEQ multiplex PCR; the TCRdb copy retains only in-frame clones and omits some. From that table come the V and J calls and clone size; the DNA was used to work out D and trimming. This sample carries around 450,000 clones, about 85% of them seen once, and the ten largest clones take 0.7%. Enrolled through a virtual design, the participants were between roughly 18 and 100 years of age and came from about two dozen US areas. Clinical history reported by participants formed the basis on which cohorts were assigned.

The chain employs TRBV5-4 and TRBJ2-3; 11 nucleotides line up with TRBD2. The specimen sequenced was PBMCs or T cells enriched from blood (not recorded which). The source of this sequence is a woman aged 18-29 years who had recovered from COVID-19. The CDR3 loop is CASSSTSGVEDTQYF. CDR3 coding DNA: TGTGCCAGCAGCTCGACTAGCGGGGTGGAAGATACGCAGTATTTT. The entire variable domain, with the rest obtained from reference TRBV5-4 and TRBJ2-3, is as follows: ETGVTQSPTHLIKTRGQQVTLRCSSQSGHNTVSWYQQALGQGPQFIFQYYREEENGRGNFPPRFSGLQFPNYSSELNVNALELDDSALYLCASSSTSGVEDTQYFGPGTRLTVL.